This T cell receptor (beta chain) was documented in a study of breast tumors, draining lymph nodes, adjacent tissues. General study points: Tumors had less TCR diversity than lymph nodes, more than nontumor tissue. That most tumor T cells come from lymph nodes remained unproven. Most tumor T cells seemingly derive from lymph node, then expand in tumor.

Breast cancer patients provided tissue from their axillary draining lymph nodes. With respect to this clonotype: Its specificity is unknown.

V gave up 7 bases and J gave up 2 bases, with 16 bases separating them. Germline CDR1 and CDR2: SGHNT and YYREEE (reference sequence). The CDR3 is 14 amino acids. TCRdb reanalysed the multiplex PCR reads using MiXCR and keeps one entry per CDR3 protein. The sample holds about 94,000 distinct CDR3 sequences, about 27% seen once. This clonotype originated in a female donor with breast cancer. Some clones in this sample may be carry-over from other donors' samples. Source material: axillary lymph node tissue. The chain combines TRBV5-4 with TRBJ2-7; D is perhaps TRBD2 (5 bases). CDR3 in amino acids: CASGTKGAPYEQYF. As DNA, the CDR3 is TGTGCCAGCGGAACTAAGGGAGCGCCCTACGAGCAGTACTTC.